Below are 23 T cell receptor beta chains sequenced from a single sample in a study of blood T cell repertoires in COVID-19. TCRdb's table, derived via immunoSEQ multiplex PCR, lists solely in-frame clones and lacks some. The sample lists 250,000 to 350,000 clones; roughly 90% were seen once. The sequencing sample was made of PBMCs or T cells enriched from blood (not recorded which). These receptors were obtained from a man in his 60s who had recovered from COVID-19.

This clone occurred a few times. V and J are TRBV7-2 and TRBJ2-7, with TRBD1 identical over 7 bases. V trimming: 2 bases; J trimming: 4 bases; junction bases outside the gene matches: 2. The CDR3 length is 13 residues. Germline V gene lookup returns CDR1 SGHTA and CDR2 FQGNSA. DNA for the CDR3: TGTGCCAGCAGCTTAAGCAGGGGGTACGAGCAGTACTTC. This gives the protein CASSLSRGYEQYF.

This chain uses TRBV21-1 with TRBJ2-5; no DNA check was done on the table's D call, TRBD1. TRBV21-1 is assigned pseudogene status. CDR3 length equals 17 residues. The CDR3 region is CASSKKGRAPFQETQYF. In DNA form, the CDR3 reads TGTGCCAGCAGCAAAAAAGGCAGGGCCCCTTTCCAAGAGACCCAGTACTTC.

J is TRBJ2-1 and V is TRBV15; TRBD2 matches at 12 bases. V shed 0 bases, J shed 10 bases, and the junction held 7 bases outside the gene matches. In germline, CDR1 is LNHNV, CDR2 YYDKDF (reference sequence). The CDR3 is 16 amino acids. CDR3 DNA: TGTGCCACCAGCAGAGATCATCTAGCGGGGGGGCTGGAGCAGTTCTTC. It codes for CATSRDHLAGGLEQFF.

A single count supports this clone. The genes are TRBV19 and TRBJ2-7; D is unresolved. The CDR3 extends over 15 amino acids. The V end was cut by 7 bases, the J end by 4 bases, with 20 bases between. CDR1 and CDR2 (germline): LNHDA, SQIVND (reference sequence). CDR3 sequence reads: CASTKTSSLGYEQYF. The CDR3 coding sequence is TGTGCCAGTACCAAAACCTCTAGTCTCGGGTACGAGCAGTACTTC.

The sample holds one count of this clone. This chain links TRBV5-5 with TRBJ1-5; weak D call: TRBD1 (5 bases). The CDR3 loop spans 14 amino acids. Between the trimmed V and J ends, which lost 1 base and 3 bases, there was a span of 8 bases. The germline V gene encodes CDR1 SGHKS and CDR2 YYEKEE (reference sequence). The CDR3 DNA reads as TGTGCCAGCAGCTTGTCAGGGTTCAATCAGCCCCAGCATTTT. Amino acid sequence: CASSLSGFNQPQHF.

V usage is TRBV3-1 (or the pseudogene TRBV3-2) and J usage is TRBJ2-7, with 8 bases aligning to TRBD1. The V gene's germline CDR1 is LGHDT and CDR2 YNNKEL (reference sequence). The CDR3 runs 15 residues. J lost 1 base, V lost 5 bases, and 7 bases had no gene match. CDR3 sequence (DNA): TGTGCCAGCAGCACCCAGGGGGCGTTTTCCTACGAGCAGTACTTC. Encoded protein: CASSTQGAFSYEQYF.

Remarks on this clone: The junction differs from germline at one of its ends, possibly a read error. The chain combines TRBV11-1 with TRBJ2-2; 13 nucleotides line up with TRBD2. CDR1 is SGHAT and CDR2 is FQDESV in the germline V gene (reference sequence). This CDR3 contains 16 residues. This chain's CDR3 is CASSQGTSGATGELFF. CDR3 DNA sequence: TGTGCCAGCAGCCAAGGGACTAGCGGGGCTACCGGTGAGCTGTTTTTT.

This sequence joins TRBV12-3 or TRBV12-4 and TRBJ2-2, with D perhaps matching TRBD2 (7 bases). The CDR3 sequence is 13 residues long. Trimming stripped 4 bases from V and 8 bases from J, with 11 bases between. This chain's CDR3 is CASSSRGAGELFF. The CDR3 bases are TGTGCCAGCAGTTCCCGGGGGGCGGGGGAGCTGTTTTTT.

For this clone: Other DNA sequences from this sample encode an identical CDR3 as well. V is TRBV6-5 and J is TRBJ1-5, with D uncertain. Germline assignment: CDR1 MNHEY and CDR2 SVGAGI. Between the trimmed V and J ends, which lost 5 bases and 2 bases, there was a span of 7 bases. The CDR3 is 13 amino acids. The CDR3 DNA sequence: TGTGCCAGCAGTCGGGGAGGCAATCAGCCCCAGCATTTT. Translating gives CASSRGGNQPQHF.

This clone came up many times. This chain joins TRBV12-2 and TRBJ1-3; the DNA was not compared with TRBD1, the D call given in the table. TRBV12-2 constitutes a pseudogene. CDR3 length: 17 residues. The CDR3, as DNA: TGTGCAAGTCGCTTAGGACAACCAACGCCCTCTGGAAACACCATATATTTT. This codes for CASRLGQPTPSGNTIYF.

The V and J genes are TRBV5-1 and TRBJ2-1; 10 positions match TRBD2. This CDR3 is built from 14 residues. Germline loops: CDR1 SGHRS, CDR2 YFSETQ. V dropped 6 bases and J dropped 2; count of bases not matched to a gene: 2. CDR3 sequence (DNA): TGCGCCAGCACCACTAGCGGGACCTACAATGAGCAGTTCTTC. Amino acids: CASTTSGTYNEQFF.

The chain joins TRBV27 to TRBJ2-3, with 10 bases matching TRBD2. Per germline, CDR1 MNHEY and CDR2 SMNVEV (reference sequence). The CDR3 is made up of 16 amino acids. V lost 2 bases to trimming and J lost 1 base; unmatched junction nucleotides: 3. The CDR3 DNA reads TGTGCCAGCAGTTTAATCACTAGCGGGGGCACAGATACGCAGTATTTT. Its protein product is CASSLITSGGTDTQYF.

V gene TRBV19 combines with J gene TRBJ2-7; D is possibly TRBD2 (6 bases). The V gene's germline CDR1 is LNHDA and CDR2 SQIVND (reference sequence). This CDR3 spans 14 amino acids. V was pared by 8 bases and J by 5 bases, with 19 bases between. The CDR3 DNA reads TGTGCCAGTGCACCGGACTATGGAGGACACGAGCAGTACTTC. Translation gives CASAPDYGGHEQYF.

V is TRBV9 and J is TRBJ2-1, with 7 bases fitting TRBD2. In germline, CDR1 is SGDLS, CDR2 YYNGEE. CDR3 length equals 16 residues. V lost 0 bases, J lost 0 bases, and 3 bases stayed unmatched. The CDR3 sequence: CASSVDQRDSYNEQFF. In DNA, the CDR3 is TGTGCCAGCAGCGTAGACCAGCGGGACTCCTACAATGAGCAGTTCTTC.

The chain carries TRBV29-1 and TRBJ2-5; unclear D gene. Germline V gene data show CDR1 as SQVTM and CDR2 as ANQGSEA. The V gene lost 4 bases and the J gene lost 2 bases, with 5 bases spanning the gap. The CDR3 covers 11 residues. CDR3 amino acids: CSVGPQETQYF. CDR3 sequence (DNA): TGCAGCGTTGGTCCGCAAGAGACCCAGTACTTC.

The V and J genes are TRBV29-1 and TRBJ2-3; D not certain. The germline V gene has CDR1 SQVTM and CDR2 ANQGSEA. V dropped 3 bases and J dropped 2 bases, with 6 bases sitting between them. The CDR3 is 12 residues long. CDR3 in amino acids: CSVDEFTDTQYF. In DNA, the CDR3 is TGCAGCGTTGATGAGTTCACAGATACGCAGTATTTT.

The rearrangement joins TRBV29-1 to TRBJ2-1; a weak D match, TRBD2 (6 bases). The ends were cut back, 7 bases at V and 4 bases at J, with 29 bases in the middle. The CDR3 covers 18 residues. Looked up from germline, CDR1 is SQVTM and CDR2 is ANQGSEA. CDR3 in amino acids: CSAGGSTGERTRYNEQFF. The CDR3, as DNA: TGCAGCGCCGGAGGGTCTACAGGTGAACGTACCCGGTACAATGAGCAGTTCTTC.

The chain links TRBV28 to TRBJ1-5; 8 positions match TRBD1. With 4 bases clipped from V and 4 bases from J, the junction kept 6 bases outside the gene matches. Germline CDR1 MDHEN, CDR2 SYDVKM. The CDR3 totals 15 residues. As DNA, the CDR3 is TGTGCCAGCAGTTATTCAGGGGGCGAAAATCAGCCCCAGCATTTT. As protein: CASSYSGGENQPQHF.

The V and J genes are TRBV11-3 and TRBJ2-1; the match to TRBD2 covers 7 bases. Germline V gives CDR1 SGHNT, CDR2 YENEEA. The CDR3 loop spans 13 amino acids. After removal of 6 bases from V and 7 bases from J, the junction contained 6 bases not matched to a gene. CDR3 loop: CASRPGGWNEQFF. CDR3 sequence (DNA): TGTGCCAGCAGACCGGGGGGATGGAATGAGCAGTTCTTC.

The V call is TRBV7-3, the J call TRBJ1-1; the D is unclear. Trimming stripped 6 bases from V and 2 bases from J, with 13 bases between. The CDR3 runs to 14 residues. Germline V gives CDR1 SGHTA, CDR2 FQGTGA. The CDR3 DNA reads TGTGCCAGCAGTCGAGGTCCACTAAACACTGAAGCTTTCTTT. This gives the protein CASSRGPLNTEAFF.

The CDR3 reads CASSGDWRGYTF. CDR3 nucleotides: TGTGCCAGCAGCGGCGACTGGCGTGGGTACACCTTC. The chain carries TRBV3-1 (or the pseudogene TRBV3-2) and TRBJ1-2; D is unresolved. Trimming took off 5 bases at V and 11 bases at J, with 15 bases between the two ends. CDR3 length: 12 residues. Per germline, CDR1 LGHDT and CDR2 YNNKEL (reference sequence).

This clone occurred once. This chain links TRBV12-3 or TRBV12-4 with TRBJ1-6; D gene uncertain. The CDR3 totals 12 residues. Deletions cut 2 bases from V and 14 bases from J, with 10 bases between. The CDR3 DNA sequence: TGTGCCAGCAGTTTAACCGCGATAGCCCTCCACTTT. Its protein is CASSLTAIALHF.

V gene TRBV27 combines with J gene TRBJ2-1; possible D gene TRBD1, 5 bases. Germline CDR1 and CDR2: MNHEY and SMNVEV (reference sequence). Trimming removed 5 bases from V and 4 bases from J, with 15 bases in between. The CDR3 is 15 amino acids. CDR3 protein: CASSPRGRDYNEQFF. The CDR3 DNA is TGTGCCAGCAGTCCTCGCGGCAGGGATTACAATGAGCAGTTCTTC.